A selection of T cell receptor beta chains follows, all from one sample in a study of response to subunit inactivated influenza vaccine. A single record per CDR3 protein comes from TCRdb applying MiXCR to the RT-PCR reads. The table lists a few hundred thousand distinct CDR3 sequences, approximately 11% of them singletons. These data were also reused for a study on T cells expressing NK-cell markers.

The sample in question was PBMCs from blood, obtained on the day of vaccination. The receptors come from a man aged 50-59 years who received an inactivated influenza vaccine. Each CDR3 is given with its conserved first and last residue. The D gene is left open where the match is weak. Clone size is stated in some rows and not others, as once, few, many or a class when expanded.

cdr3_nt | cdr3_aa | clone_size | j_call | d_call | v_call
TGTGCCACCACTCCTTTCGGTGCCAATGAGCAGTTCTTC | CATTPFGANEQFF | many | TRBJ2-1 | . | TRBV12-3/TRBV12-4
TGCGCCAGCAGCCACGGGACAGAGGAGACCCAGTACTTC | CASSHGTEETQYF | few | TRBJ2-5 | TRBD1 | TRBV5-1
TGTGCCAGCAGCCCGGGACTAGCCGCAGAGACCCAGTACTTC | CASSPGLAAETQYF | few | TRBJ2-5 | TRBD2 | TRBV2
TGTGCCAGCAGTTACTCGACGACGCTAGCGGGAAGTTCCTACGAGCAGTACTTC | CASSYSTTLAGSSYEQYF | few | TRBJ2-7 | TRBD2 | TRBV6-2/TRBV6-3
TGTGCCAGCAGTGACGGGACCGGATCGGTCGAGCAGTACTTC | CASSDGTGSVEQYF | . | TRBJ2-7 | . | TRBV2
TGTGCCAGCAGTTACACAGGGGTGGGGTACAATGAGCAGTTCTTC | CASSYTGVGYNEQFF | . | TRBJ2-1 | TRBD1 | TRBV6-5
TGCAGTGCTAGGTGGATCTCGAGCTCCTACAATGAGCAGTTCTTC | CSARWISSSYNEQFF | . | TRBJ2-1 | . | TRBV20-1
TGTGCCAGCAGCCGACAAGATACGCAGTATTTT | CASSRQDTQYF | . | TRBJ2-3 | . | TRBV7-2
TGTGCCAGCAGCCACACTGGACAGGTCGCCGGGGAGCTGTTTTTT | CASSHTGQVAGELFF | few | TRBJ2-2 | TRBD1 | TRBV13
TGTGCCAGCAGTGAATTGAGCTACGAGCAGTACTTC | CASSELSYEQYF | few | TRBJ2-7 | . | TRBV6-1
TGTGCCAGCAGGGCCCAGGGAAATTATTACTCTGGGGCCAACGTCCTGACTTTC | CASRAQGNYYSGANVLTF | . | TRBJ2-6 | . | TRBV6-2/TRBV6-3
TGTGCCAGCAGCCACGACTGGGGCGGGGAGCTGTTTTTT | CASSHDWGGELFF | . | TRBJ2-2 | . | TRBV4-2
TGCAGTGCTAGTAGGGCGGGGACCGGGGAGCTGTTTTTT | CSASRAGTGELFF | many | TRBJ2-2 | . | TRBV20-1
TGTGCCAGCAGTGTGGACAGGGGGTACGAGCAGTACTTC | CASSVDRGYEQYF | many | TRBJ2-7 | TRBD1 | TRBV2
TGTGCCAGCAGCCAAGTCTACGACGGCCTGTCCGAGCAGTACTTC | CASSQVYDGLSEQYF | . | TRBJ2-7 | . | TRBV4-2
TGTGCCAGCAGCGTAGTAGGCAGGGTGGAGTCTGGCTACACCTTC | CASSVVGRVESGYTF | few | TRBJ1-2 | . | TRBV9
TGTGCCTGGAGTGTTTCCGGGGCCAAAAACATTCAGTACTTC | CAWSVSGAKNIQYF | . | TRBJ2-4 | . | TRBV30
TGTGCCAGCCGAAAACGGGGGGAAAACACCGGGGAGCTGTTTTTT | CASRKRGENTGELFF | . | TRBJ2-2 | TRBD2 | TRBV2
TGTGCCAGCACTCTATCTTGGGATTTCTATGGCTACACCTTC | CASTLSWDFYGYTF | few | TRBJ1-2 | . | TRBV12-3/TRBV12-4
TGTGCCAGCAGCCATCTCCTTGGTAACCAAGAGACCCAGTACTTC | CASSHLLGNQETQYF | few | TRBJ2-5 | . | TRBV6-2/TRBV6-3
TGTGCCAGCAAAGCGGGTTACTACAATGAGCAGTTCTTC | CASKAGYYNEQFF | . | TRBJ2-1 | . | TRBV6-2/TRBV6-3
TGCAGTGCTAAGGGGAACAGGGGTAGGGACACTGAAGCTTTCTTT | CSAKGNRGRDTEAFF | . | TRBJ1-1 | TRBD1 | TRBV20-1
TGTGCCAGCAGTTTTAGGGGGGCTGGCTGGCGGAATGAGCAGTTCTTC | CASSFRGAGWRNEQFF | . | TRBJ2-1 | . | TRBV12-3/TRBV12-4
TGTGCCAGCAGCACAAGACCCCACCGAGGCAAAAACATTCAGTACTTC | CASSTRPHRGKNIQYF | few | TRBJ2-4 | . | TRBV11-2
TGTGCCAGCAGCTTACAGCCGGTAGTGGAGGTCCAAGAGACCCAGTACTTC | CASSLQPVVEVQETQYF | few | TRBJ2-5 | . | TRBV7-6
TGTGCCAGCAGCTTAGTCTACGGGAGATTCTCCACAGATACGCAGTATTTT | CASSLVYGRFSTDTQYF | few | TRBJ2-3 | . | TRBV11-2
TGTGCCAGCAGTACGGAAGAAGAGACCCAGTACTTC | CASSTEEETQYF | few | TRBJ2-5 | . | TRBV12-3/TRBV12-4
TGTGCCAGCAGCTTAGGGGGGACAGGGGGCTACGAGCAGTACTTC | CASSLGGTGGYEQYF | many | TRBJ2-7 | TRBD1 | TRBV5-1
TGTGCCAGCAGCTCAGGAGCGATTTTGGGAACAGATACGCAGTATTTT | CASSSGAILGTDTQYF | few | TRBJ2-3 | . | TRBV7-9
TGTGCCAGCAGTCGGACAGTCTGGACAGATACGCAGTATTTT | CASSRTVWTDTQYF | few | TRBJ2-3 | . | TRBV6-2/TRBV6-3
TGTGCCAGCAGCGACACTCCGGGACAGGGGGTGTTCTTC | CASSDTPGQGVFF | . | TRBJ2-1 | TRBD1 | TRBV6-4
TGTGCCAGCAGCTTAGTGGTGACAGGTCCTACTAACTATGGCTACACCTTC | CASSLVVTGPTNYGYTF | . | TRBJ1-2 | . | TRBV7-2
TGTGCCAGTAGTCTGGGACTAGCGGGGGGCGGAGAGTTCTTC | CASSLGLAGGGEFF | few | TRBJ2-1 | TRBD2 | TRBV19
TGCAGCGGGACTAGCGGGAGTTCCGATGAGCAGTTCTTC | CSGTSGSSDEQFF | many | TRBJ2-1 | TRBD2 | TRBV29-1
TGCGCCAGCAGCGCCGGGAAGACTAGTTTCAGCACAGATACGCAGTATTTT | CASSAGKTSFSTDTQYF | many | TRBJ2-3 | . | TRBV10-1
TGCGCCAGCAGCCAAAGACACGGGACAGGTGGATGGGAGCAGTACTTC | CASSQRHGTGGWEQYF | . | TRBJ2-7 | TRBD1 | TRBV4-1
TGTGCCAGCAGCTTAGGAGCGGGGGTCAAGTATTTT | CASSLGAGVKYF | few | TRBJ2-3 | TRBD2 | TRBV7-6
TGTGCCAGCAGTTTTGGTGGGGCTATAACTAATGAAAAACTGTTTTTT | CASSFGGAITNEKLFF | few | TRBJ1-4 | . | TRBV28
TGTGCCAGCAGGGACGGGACTACCCTTTCCCACGAGCAGTACTTC | CASRDGTTLSHEQYF | . | TRBJ2-7 | TRBD2 | TRBV7-4
TGCAGTGCCGCGGACGGTAATAGCAATCAGCCCCAGCATTTT | CSAADGNSNQPQHF | few | TRBJ1-5 | . | TRBV20-1
TGCAGCGCTGGGGGCCAGTCCCCCGGGGGGCAGTATTTT | CSAGGQSPGGQYF | . | TRBJ2-3 | . | TRBV29-1
TGTGCCAGCAGTGAACTTAGCGGGAACCCTTACAATGAGCAGTTCTTC | CASSELSGNPYNEQFF | few | TRBJ2-1 | TRBD2 | TRBV6-1
TGTGCCATCAGTGCGGGCTTATCCTACGAGCAGTACTTC | CAISAGLSYEQYF | few | TRBJ2-7 | . | TRBV10-3
TGTGCCACCAGCAGACGAGGACAGGGTGCCGACGAGCAGTACTTC | CATSRRGQGADEQYF | few | TRBJ2-7 | TRBD1 | TRBV15